Each of the 29 T cell receptor beta chains below was sequenced from the same sample in a study of blood T cell repertoires in COVID-19. TCRdb's copy holds only in-frame clones and misses some; the assay was immunoSEQ multiplex PCR. The table includes fewer than 100,000 clones, roughly 90% detected once. The material sequenced was peripheral blood. All receptors derive from a man older than 75 in a cohort sampled during active COVID-19.

The V gene is TRBV9, the J gene TRBJ1-1; 8 nucleotides line up with TRBD1. CDR1 is SGDLS and CDR2 is YYNGEE in the germline V gene. Trimming cost V 3 bases and J 0 bases; bases outside gene matches: 19. The CDR3 is made up of 20 amino acids. The CDR3 loop reads CASSAEVPGGVSPLNTEAFF. The CDR3 nucleotides read TGTGCCAGCAGCGCAGAGGTCCCAGGGGGCGTATCACCCCTGAACACTGAAGCTTTCTTT.

The rearrangement links TRBV7-6 to TRBJ1-6; a possible D gene is TRBD1 (6 bases). The CDR3 is made up of 14 amino acids. Trimming left V 5 bases short and J 7 bases short, with 12 bases between. Germline V CDR1 and CDR2: SGHVS, FNYEAQ. This chain's CDR3 is CASSPEGGNSPLHF. The CDR3 bases are TGTGCCAGCAGCCCCGAGGGGGGGAATTCACCCCTCCACTTT.

V usage is TRBV18 and J usage is TRBJ1-2, with D tentatively TRBD1 (6 bases). The CDR3 runs 13 residues. The germline V gene encodes CDR1 KGHSH and CDR2 LQKENI. The V and J ends lost 4 bases and 3 bases respectively, with 9 bases between them. In DNA form, the CDR3 reads TGTGCCAGCTCACGGGACATTGACTATGGCTACACCTTC. The encoded protein is CASSRDIDYGYTF.

This clone has just a few counts. The chain carries TRBV5-6 and TRBJ1-1; D is possibly TRBD1 (5 bases). The CDR3 contains 14 residues. Germline CDR1 reads SGHDT; CDR2 reads YYEEEE. The V end lost 4 bases, the J end lost 0 bases, and 10 bases lay between the germline ends. CDR3 bases: TGTGCCAGCAGCCCGGGACTCTTGAACACTGAAGCTTTCTTT. This encodes CASSPGLLNTEAFF. Full variable domain (rest looked up from reference TRBV5-6 and TRBJ1-1): DAGVTQSPTHLIKTRGQQVTLRCSPKSGHDTVSWYQQALGQGPQFIFQYYEEEERQRGNFPDRFSGHQFPNYSSELNVNALLLGDSALYLCASSPGLLNTEAFFGQGTRLTVV.

This rearrangement joins TRBV5-1 to TRBJ2-3; D is unclear. Trimming took off 4 bases at V and 2 bases at J, with 17 bases between the two ends. CDR1 SGHRS and CDR2 YFSETQ come from the germline V gene. The CDR3 has 16 amino acids. CDR3 sequence: CASSLRQARFTDTQYF. For the CDR3, the DNA is TGCGCCAGCAGCCTCCGACAAGCTCGATTCACAGATACGCAGTATTTT.

The chain joins TRBV3-1 (or the pseudogene TRBV3-2) to TRBJ2-1; tentative D call: TRBD2 (6 bases). Trimming removed 3 bases from V and 7 bases from J, with 25 bases in between. CDR1 and CDR2 from the germline V gene are LGHDT and YNNKEL (reference sequence). The CDR3 extends over 18 amino acids. The CDR3 DNA sequence: TGTGCCAGCAGCCACTACCCCAAAGGGCGGGGTACCATGAATGAGCAGTTCTTC. Encoded protein: CASSHYPKGRGTMNEQFF.

The V and J genes are TRBV5-8 and TRBJ2-5; D is possibly TRBD1 (6 bases). Germline V gene sequence: CDR1 SGHTS, CDR2 YDEGEE. Trimming shortened V by 5 bases and J by 0 bases, and 11 bases separated the two germline ends. The CDR3 contains 14 residues. CDR3 coding DNA: TGTGCCAGCAGACTTCAGGGGTACCAAGAGACCCAGTACTTC. Residues: CASRLQGYQETQYF.

The chain joins TRBV7-9 to TRBJ2-1, with 11 bases fitting TRBD1. The CDR3 totals 15 residues. CDR1 is SEHNR, CDR2 FQNEAQ, per germline (reference sequence). V shed 4 bases and J 8 bases; nucleotides not matched to a gene: 7. CDR3 in DNA: TGTGCCAGCAGCTCCGGACAGGGGGCGAAGGATGAGCAGTTCTTC. Protein: CASSSGQGAKDEQFF.

The CDR3 bases are TGTGCCAGTAATTTGGGGGGATCTCTGGGGGCCAACGTCCTGACTTTC. Encoded protein: CASNLGGSLGANVLTF. The V call is TRBV19, the J call TRBJ2-6, with D possibly matching TRBD2 (6 bases). Trimming left V 7 bases short and J 4 bases short, with 17 bases between. There are 16 residues in the CDR3. Germline-derived CDR1 and CDR2 are LNHDA and SQIVND (reference sequence). Together with reference TRBV19 and TRBJ2-6, the CDR3 gives the full variable domain: DGGITQSPKYLFRKEGQNVTLSCEQNLNHDAMYWYRQDPGQGLRLIYYSQIVNDFQKGDIAEGYSVSREKKESFPLTVTSAQKNPTAFYLCASNLGGSLGANVLTFGAGSRLTVL.

This rearrangement joins TRBV5-1 to TRBJ2-5; TRBD2 aligns across 7 bases. Unmatched junction bases numbered 11, after V lost 6 bases and J lost 0 bases. Germline CDR1 is SGHRS and CDR2 is YFSETQ. The CDR3 is 16 amino acids. In DNA, the CDR3 is TGCGCCAGCACTCCGGAGCGGGGACCGTACCAAGAGACCCAGTACTTC. Its protein product is CASTPERGPYQETQYF.

The chain combines TRBV29-1 with TRBJ2-3, with a weak D call TRBD2 (5 bases). CDR3 length equals 14 residues. CDR1 and CDR2 (germline): SQVTM, ANQGSEA. The V end lost 0 bases, the J end lost 1 base, and 8 bases lay between the germline ends. The CDR3 nucleotides read TGCAGCGTTGAAGAAAGCGGCCGCACAGATACGCAGTATTTT. Protein sequence: CSVEESGRTDTQYF.

This chain connects TRBV10-1 to TRBJ1-6, with 9 bases matching TRBD1. The CDR3 loop spans 17 amino acids. Germline assignment: CDR1 WNHNN and CDR2 SYGVQD (reference sequence). The junction had 9 bases not matched to a gene; V was cut back by 0 bases and J by 9 bases. CDR3 residues: CASSESNRDRAGSPLHF. CDR3 nucleotides: TGCGCCAGCAGTGAGTCTAACCGGGACAGGGCCGGTTCACCCCTCCACTTT.

V is TRBV10-3 and J is TRBJ1-5; 8 positions agree with TRBD1. The junction had 9 bases not matched to a gene; V was cut back by 10 bases and J by 7 bases. In germline, CDR1 is ENHRY, CDR2 SYGVKD. The CDR3 loop spans 13 amino acids. The CDR3 loop reads CATGPDRDQPQHF. The CDR3 DNA reads as TGTGCCACTGGCCCGGACAGGGACCAGCCCCAGCATTTT.

This chain joins TRBV5-1 and TRBJ2-5, with D tentatively TRBD2 (5 bases). The CDR3 consists of 15 residues. The germline CDR1 and CDR2 sequences are SGHRS and YFSETQ. The V gene lost 2 bases and the J gene lost 2 bases, with 13 bases spanning the gap. The CDR3 bases are TGCGCCAGCAGCTTCCATGCCACGGGACAAGAGACCCAGTACTTC. Translated: CASSFHATGQETQYF.

The rearrangement uses TRBV5-1 and TRBJ1-5; D is unclear. V was clipped by 4 bases and J by 2 bases, with 13 bases between them. Looked up from germline, CDR1 is SGHRS and CDR2 is YFSETQ. The CDR3 has 15 residues. CDR3 region: CASSNEGGRNQPQHF. In nucleotides, the CDR3 is TGCGCCAGCAGCAATGAGGGTGGACGCAATCAGCCCCAGCATTTT.

This chain uses TRBV5-4 with TRBJ1-3; TRBD1 might be the D (5 bases). This CDR3 comprises 14 residues. Trimming took 4 bases from V and 0 from J, leaving 8 bases between them. The germline gives CDR1 SGHNT, CDR2 YYREEE (reference sequence). The CDR3 sequence: CASSIDSSGNTIYF. Here the CDR3 DNA reads TGTGCCAGCAGCATAGACAGCTCTGGAAACACCATATATTTT.

This rearrangement joins TRBV7-9 to TRBJ1-2, with unresolved D. The germline V and J ends were trimmed by 5 bases and 6 bases, with 4 bases remaining between them. The CDR3 runs to 10 residues. Germline-derived CDR1 and CDR2 are SEHNR and FQNEAQ (reference sequence). The CDR3 here is CASSGHGYTF. CDR3 sequence (DNA): TGTGCCAGCAGCGGCCATGGCTACACCTTC.

This clone appeared a single time. V is TRBV5-6 and J is TRBJ1-5; no firm D call. V lost 0 bases and J 3 bases, leaving 16 bases between the germline ends. The CDR3 sequence is 17 residues long. The germline V gene encodes CDR1 SGHDT and CDR2 YYEEEE. CDR3 DNA: TGTGCCAGCAGCTTGGTTTTGTCAGGAAAATTCAATCAGCCCCAGCATTTT. Its translation: CASSLVLSGKFNQPQHF. The full variable domain, its missing parts supplied by reference TRBV5-6 and TRBJ1-5, is DAGVTQSPTHLIKTRGQQVTLRCSPKSGHDTVSWYQQALGQGPQFIFQYYEEEERQRGNFPDRFSGHQFPNYSSELNVNALLLGDSALYLCASSLVLSGKFNQPQHFGDGTRLSIL.

The CDR3 spells CASSLAGTGVNTEAFF. CDR3 bases: TGCGCCAGCAGCTTGGCCGGCACAGGGGTGAACACTGAAGCTTTCTTT. The chain is built from TRBV5-1 and TRBJ1-1, with TRBD1 identical over 7 bases. Germline loops: CDR1 SGHRS, CDR2 YFSETQ. V dropped 0 bases and J dropped 0; count of bases not matched to a gene: 5. This CDR3 spans 16 amino acids.

The chain links TRBV7-2 to TRBJ2-7; D unclear. The V end lost 1 base, the J end lost 0 bases, and 7 bases lay between the germline ends. Germline V lookup: CDR1 SGHTA, CDR2 FQGNSA. This CDR3 has 14 residues. CDR3 in amino acids: CASSLESSSYEQYF. For the CDR3, the DNA is TGTGCCAGCAGCTTAGAGTCGAGCTCCTACGAGCAGTACTTC. Filled out from reference TRBV7-2 and TRBJ2-7, the complete variable domain reads GAGVSQSPSNKVTEKGKDVELRCDPISGHTALYWYRQSLGQGLEFLIYFQGNSAPDKSGLPSDRFSAERTGGSVSTLTIQRTQQEDSAVYLCASSLESSSYEQYFGPGTRLTVT.

This clone was observed at least ten times. CDR3 protein: CASSSTSGGANEQFF. The CDR3, as DNA: TGTGCCAGCAGCTCTACTAGCGGGGGGGCCAATGAGCAGTTCTTC. This rearrangement joins TRBV5-6 to TRBJ2-1; TRBD2 aligns across 13 bases. The CDR3 extends over 15 amino acids. The V segment lost 3 bases and the J segment 6 bases; nucleotides outside the gene matches: 3. From germline, CDR1 is SGHDT and CDR2 YYEEEE.

This chain joins TRBV7-2 and TRBJ2-7; 7 bases map to TRBD1. The CDR3 totals 13 residues. V shed 2 bases and J 5 bases; nucleotides not matched to a gene: 3. Germline V gives CDR1 SGHTA, CDR2 FQGNSA. The CDR3 DNA follows: TGTGCCAGCAGCTTAAAGGGGGCCCACGAGCAGTACGTC. This encodes CASSLKGAHEQYV.

The chain combines TRBV7-9 with TRBJ2-1, with TRBD2 as a possible D gene (6 bases). The CDR3 is 13 amino acids. Germline assignment: CDR1 SEHNR and CDR2 FQNEAQ (reference sequence). The ends were cut back, 3 bases at V and 9 bases at J, with 12 bases in the middle. The CDR3 bases are TGTGCCAGCAGCTTTTGGGGAGGTGGTGAGCAGTTCTTC. Residues: CASSFWGGGEQFF.

J is TRBJ2-2 and V is TRBV5-4; 8 bases match TRBD2. CDR3 length: 15 residues. With 0 bases clipped from V and 4 bases from J, the junction kept 2 bases outside the gene matches. Germline-derived CDR1 and CDR2 are SGHNT and YYREEE (reference sequence). CDR3 amino acids: CASSLVLAGTGELFF. The CDR3 DNA follows: TGTGCCAGCAGCTTGGTCCTAGCGGGCACCGGGGAGCTGTTTTTT.

The chain links TRBV6-5 to TRBJ1-1; 9 positions agree with TRBD1. The germline V gene has CDR1 MNHEY and CDR2 SVGAGI. The CDR3 is 13 amino acids. V dropped 11 bases and J dropped 4; count of bases not matched to a gene: 8. The CDR3 region has the DNA TGTGCCGGCGCCGGGACAGGGACCACTGAAGCTTTCTTT. This encodes CAGAGTGTTEAFF.

Only a few counts were recorded for this clone. This chain joins TRBV7-2 and TRBJ2-7; TRBD2 matches at 10 bases. Germline-derived CDR1 and CDR2 are SGHTA and FQGNSA. CDR3 length equals 16 residues. The J segment lost 3 bases and the V segment lost 1 base, leaving 6 bases of the junction unmatched. CDR3 loop: CASSLDTSGASYEQYF. CDR3 DNA sequence: TGTGCCAGCAGCTTAGACACTAGCGGGGCCAGCTACGAGCAGTACTTC.

A few counts support this clone. V and J are TRBV24-1 and TRBJ1-1, with D possibly TRBD1 on 6 matching bases. Per the germline V gene, CDR1 is KGHDR and CDR2 is SFDVKD. The CDR3 loop spans 12 amino acids. V dropped 2 bases and J dropped 8 bases, with 8 bases sitting between them. The CDR3 loop is CATSDSDREAFF. The CDR3 bases are TGTGCCACCAGTGATTCCGACAGGGAAGCTTTCTTT.

This chain connects TRBV5-1 to TRBJ2-3, with D possibly TRBD2 on 5 matching bases. Deletions cut 7 bases from V and 3 bases from J, with 15 bases between. The CDR3 length is 14 residues. Per the germline V gene, CDR1 is SGHRS and CDR2 is YFSETQ. The CDR3 bases are TGCGCCAGCGCTCGGGTACTAGAGACAGATACGCAGTATTTT. Residues: CASARVLETDTQYF.

The rearrangement links TRBV15 to TRBJ1-5, with unresolved D. Per germline, CDR1 LNHNV and CDR2 YYDKDF (reference sequence). The CDR3 totals 16 residues. V was shortened by 1 base and J by 0 bases, with 10 bases between the two germline ends. CDR3 DNA: TGTGCCACCAGCAGAGGGGCAGCCTATAGCAATCAGCCCCAGCATTTT. It is translated as CATSRGAAYSNQPQHF.